The 24 T cell receptor beta chains below all came from one sample that was sequenced in a study of tumor-infiltrating lymphocytes in primary liver carcinoma. TCR beta cDNA was made from approximately 540 ng total RNA with a constant-region primer. For TCR beta, libraries were produced by three nested multiplex PCR rounds using slightly modified ARM-PCR. Both of the initial two PCR rounds ran for approximately 11 cycles and employed TRBV1-TRBV30 forward primers alongside a C-beta reverse primer. TCRdb reprocessed the multiplex PCR reads via MiXCR and lists one record per CDR3 protein. In the table there are 45,000 or so distinct CDR3 sequences, around 72% of which are singletons. Each 20-30 mg portion of unsorted bulk tissue served as the source for co-extraction of RNA and DNA. The sample was liver tumor tissue from sampling region 2. The subset is: tumor region T2, inferior pole. All receptors derive from a man aged 35 to 55 with primary liver carcinoma and hepatitis B virus infection.

As for this clonotype: Without the conserved terminal phenylalanine or tryptophan, this CDR3 likely stems from a read error. This sequence joins TRBV5-1 and TRBJ2-3; no clear D gene. Germline CDR1 reads SGHRS; CDR2 reads YFSETQ. The CDR3 is 15 amino acids. V lost 0 bases to trimming and J lost 2 bases, with 10 bases between them. CDR3 amino acids: CASSLEADLTDTQYY. In DNA form, the CDR3 reads TGCGCCAGCAGCTTGGAGGCGGACCTCACAGATACGCAGTATTAT.

This clonotype was observed a single time. A clone one base away is much larger, so this may be a read error. The chain combines TRBV25-1 with TRBJ1-4; 8 bases agree with TRBD1. Trimming cost V 1 base and J 7 bases; bases outside gene matches: 5. CDR1 and CDR2 (germline): MGHDK, SYGVNS. This CDR3 contains 15 residues. In DNA, the CDR3 is TGTGCCAGCAGTGAATTAGGCAGGGGGCGTGAAAAACTGTTTTTT. Amino acid sequence: CASSELGRGREKLFF. The full variable domain, its missing parts supplied by reference TRBV25-1 and TRBJ1-4, is EADIYQTPRYLVIGTGKKITLECSQTMGHDKMYWYQQDPGMELHLIHYSYGVNSTEKGDLSSESTVSRIRTEHFPLTLESARPSHTSQYLCASSELGRGREKLFFGSGTQLSVL.

The CDR3: CASSLSYTQYF. The CDR3 DNA reads TGTGCCAGCAGCTTATCCTACACGCAATACTTC. V and J are TRBV11-2 and TRBJ2-7, with unresolved D. The CDR3 contains 11 residues. From germline, CDR1 is SGHAT and CDR2 FQNNGV. Trimming cost V 2 bases and J 13 bases, with 12 bases left between them. Full variable domain (remainder filled in from reference TRBV11-2 and TRBJ2-7): EAGVAQSPRYKIIEKRQSVAFWCNPISGHATLYWYQQILGQGPKLLIQFQNNGVVDDSQLPKDRFSAERLKGVDSTLKIQPAKLEDSAVYLCASSLSYTQYFGPGTRLTVT.

The V gene is TRBV11-2, the J gene TRBJ2-7; D unresolved. Deletions cut 7 bases from V and 7 bases from J, with 11 bases between. CDR3 length: 11 amino acids. Germline CDR1 and CDR2: SGHAT and FQNNGV. Written as DNA, the CDR3 is TGTGCCAGCATAAAAAGGGTTGAGCAGTACTTC. Protein product: CASIKRVEQYF.

The chain joins TRBV28 to TRBJ2-3, with 7 bases fitting TRBD2. In germline, CDR1 is MDHEN, CDR2 SYDVKM. This CDR3 is 16 amino acids long. Trimming removed 10 bases from V and 4 bases from J; junction bases left unmatched: 17. The CDR3, as DNA: TGTGCCAACAGCTCTGGGCGGCGGGGGATCGCAGATACGCAGTATTTT. This codes for CANSSGRRGIADTQYF.

The rearrangement joins TRBV5-1 to TRBJ2-7; 8 positions agree with TRBD1. Per germline, CDR1 SGHRS and CDR2 YFSETQ. The CDR3 consists of 15 residues. V shed 10 bases, J shed 6 bases, and the junction held 18 bases outside the gene matches. The CDR3 bases are TGCGCCGTCAGCAGTCGGACAGGGAATTTTGCCGAGCAGTACTTC. Protein sequence: CAVSSRTGNFAEQYF. The whole variable domain, remainder taken from reference TRBV5-1 and TRBJ2-7, is KAGVTQTPRYLIKTRGQQVTLSCSPISGHRSVSWYQQTPGQGLQFLFEYFSETQRNKGNFPGRFSGRQFSNSRSEMNVSTLELGDSALYLCAVSSRTGNFAEQYFGPGTRLTVT.

This rearrangement joins TRBV5-1 to TRBJ2-5, with D possibly matching TRBD2 (6 bases). V lost 4 bases, J lost 5 bases, and 18 bases lay in between. This CDR3 is 15 amino acids long. CDR1 is SGHRS and CDR2 is YFSETQ in the germline V gene. CDR3 residues: CASSRPAGLHETQYF. CDR3 DNA: TGCGCCAGCAGCCGACCAGCGGGCCTCCATGAGACCCAGTACTTC.

There are many counts of this clonotype. This chain joins TRBV2 and TRBJ2-7; TRBD2 aligns across 9 bases. Germline loops: CDR1 SNHLY, CDR2 FYNNEI. With V trimmed by 6 bases and J by 4 bases, 10 bases remained unmatched. This CDR3 comprises 15 residues. The CDR3 coding sequence is TGTGCCAGCAGAGGAGGGGCGGGAGGGTCATACGAGCAGTACTTC. Translating it yields CASRGGAGGSYEQYF.

The chain combines TRBV11-3 with TRBJ2-1; D ambiguous. Germline V CDR1 and CDR2: SGHNT, YENEEA. V lost 8 bases, J lost 6 bases, and 8 bases lay in between. The CDR3 covers 11 residues. The CDR3 nucleotides are TGTGCCAGCTTAAATGCCAATGAGCAGTTCTTC. It specifies CASLNANEQFF.

The J gene is TRBJ2-7, the V gene TRBV4-1; D call uncertain. Trimming shortened V by 6 bases and J by 12 bases, and 27 bases separated the two germline ends. This CDR3 has 15 amino acids. The V gene's germline CDR1 is MGHRA and CDR2 YSYEKL. This CDR3 reads CASSRPDFLSYELYF. The CDR3 DNA follows: TGCGCCAGCAGTCGACCCGACTTCCTCTCCTACGAGTTGTACTTC.

In this sample, this clonotype turned up a few times. A much bigger clone sits one base away, suggesting this may be a read error. This rearrangement joins TRBV28 to TRBJ1-5, with D possibly matching TRBD1 (6 bases). From germline, CDR1 is MDHEN and CDR2 SYDVKM. CDR3 size: 12 residues. With 7 bases removed from V and 7 bases from J, the gap between germline ends came to 11 bases. CDR3 loop: CASNIGGQPQHF. In DNA form, the CDR3 reads TGTGCCAGCAACATAGGGGGACAGCCCCAGCATTTT.

As regards this clonotype: In this CDR3 the conserved last residue, phenylalanine or tryptophan, is missing, so a read error is likely. This chain connects TRBV29-1 to TRBJ2-3, with D perhaps matching TRBD2 (6 bases). This CDR3 region has 14 residues. Looked up from germline, CDR1 is SQVTM and CDR2 is ANQGSEA. CDR3 sequence: CNVGAVGAGDTQYL. The CDR3 DNA reads TGCAACGTTGGAGCCGTGGGAGCGGGAGATACGCAGTATCTT.

In regard to this clonotype: One end of the junction does not line up with germline, which may come from a read error. The chain recombines TRBV6-1 with TRBJ2-7; TRBD1 aligns across 8 bases. The CDR3 has 16 amino acids. Germline V gene data show CDR1 as MNHNS and CDR2 as SASEGT. The CDR3 sequence is CASTPRSGQDSYEQCF. In DNA form, the CDR3 reads TGTGCCAGTACCCCACGGTCGGGACAGGACTCCTACGAGCAGTGCTTC.

The chain employs TRBV5-6 and TRBJ1-5; D is possibly TRBD2 (5 bases). The better agreement between TRBJ2-3 and the DNA end casts doubt on the J call. The CDR3 consists of 15 residues. Germline CDR1 SGHDT, CDR2 YYEEEE. The CDR3 here is CASSLWAGSKQPQYF. The CDR3 nucleotides read TGTGCCAGCAGCTTGTGGGCGGGCTCAAAACAGCCCCAGTATTTT.

This clonotype was counted many times. The CDR3 region has the DNA TGTGCCAGCAGCTTGGGGGGTGTGGTGAATGAGCAGTTCTTC. The encoded protein is CASSLGGVVNEQFF. The chain employs TRBV5-4 and TRBJ2-1; D gene unclear. Looked up from germline, CDR1 is SGHNT and CDR2 is YYREEE (reference sequence). This CDR3 contains 14 residues. V lost 0 bases to trimming and J lost 7 bases, with 11 bases between them.

The rearrangement links TRBV5-1 to TRBJ2-3; D gene ambiguous. Per germline, CDR1 SGHRS and CDR2 YFSETQ. Trimming removed 0 bases from V and 3 bases from J, with 11 bases in between. This CDR3 is built from 15 residues. CDR3 in amino acids: CASSLEGLWTDTQYF. In DNA, the CDR3 is TGCGCCAGCAGCTTGGAAGGCCTGTGGACAGATACGCAGTATTTT.

There are many counts of this clonotype. A read error may be the cause here, since a much bigger clone is one base away. It is likely a read error, because the conserved phenylalanine at the end of the CDR3 is missing. The rearrangement uses TRBV6-6 and TRBJ2-3, with 9 positions matching TRBD2. Looked up from germline, CDR1 is MNHNY and CDR2 is SVGAGI (reference sequence). The CDR3 has 13 residues. With V trimmed by 6 bases and J by 6 bases, 4 bases remained unmatched. The CDR3 bases are TGTGCCAGCAGCGATAGCGGGAGCGATACGCAGTATTCT. Amino acids: CASSDSGSDTQYS.

This clonotype was recorded at least ten times. The gene calls are TRBV19 and TRBJ2-1, with 16 nucleotides matching TRBD2. The CDR3 consists of 19 residues. V dropped 3 bases and J dropped 0; count of bases not matched to a gene: 5. Germline V gene lookup returns CDR1 LNHDA and CDR2 SQIVND (reference sequence). As DNA, the CDR3 is TGTGCCAGTAGTATGGCTGGGACTAGCGGGAGGGGCTCCTACAATGAGCAGTTCTTC. Translation gives CASSMAGTSGRGSYNEQFF.

In this sample, this clonotype turned up many times. This chain links TRBV28 with TRBJ1-2, with 8 nucleotides matching TRBD1. Germline lookup yields CDR1 MDHEN and CDR2 SYDVKM. The CDR3 consists of 14 residues. V was pared by 1 base and J by 7 bases, with 5 bases of the junction left unmatched. The DNA for the CDR3 is TGTGCCAGCAGTTTATCGGACAGGGTCGGTGGCTACACCTTC. Residues: CASSLSDRVGGYTF.

This clonotype was seen at least ten times. The chain joins TRBV30 to TRBJ2-7, with D perhaps matching TRBD2 (5 bases). The germline V gene has CDR1 GTSNPN and CDR2 SVGIG (reference sequence). V lost 1 base, J lost 4 bases, and 8 bases lay in between. The CDR3 spans 12 residues. This chain's CDR3 is CAWSGGGYEQYF. The CDR3 bases are TGTGCCTGGAGTGGCGGAGGTTACGAGCAGTACTTC.

Comment on this clonotype: One junction end disagrees with the germline gene, perhaps due to a read error. This chain links TRBV6-6 with TRBJ1-1; the D is unclear. The length of the CDR3 is 12 residues. CDR1 and CDR2 (germline): MNHNY, SVGAGI (reference sequence). The CDR3 DNA is TGTGCCGGCAGTTGGGCGAACACAGAAGCTTTCTTT. Translated: CAGSWANTEAFF.

Of note for this clonotype: One end of the junction does not line up with germline, which may come from a read error. The V and J genes are TRBV6-5 and TRBJ2-1; D unclear. Germline V gene data show CDR1 as MNHEY and CDR2 as SVGAGI. CDR3 length equals 14 residues. DNA of the CDR3: TGTGCCAGCAGTCGAATAGTGGATTACAAAGAGCAGTTCTTC. It is translated as CASSRIVDYKEQFF.

As concerns this clonotype: The conserved phenylalanine or tryptophan is not found at the CDR3 terminus, so this likely reflects a read error. The chain couples TRBV5-6 to TRBJ2-1, with a possible D match to TRBD2 (5 bases). Between the trimmed V and J ends, which lost 8 bases and 5 bases, there was a span of 14 bases. The CDR3 is 13 residues long. Germline V lookup: CDR1 SGHDT, CDR2 YYEEEE. Written as DNA, the CDR3 is TGTGCCAGTATCGGAGGACCGAACAATGAGCAGTTCCTC. Translating it yields CASIGGPNNEQFL.

Comment on this clonotype: One junction end does not reproduce the germline sequence, and a read error may be involved. The rearrangement joins TRBV7-2 to TRBJ2-7, with a weak D call TRBD1 (6 bases). The germline V gene encodes CDR1 SGHTA and CDR2 FQGNSA. The CDR3 length is 14 residues. CDR3 DNA: TGTGACAGCAGCGCCGGGACAAACCCACGCGAGCAATACTTC. It yields the protein CDSSAGTNPREQYF.